Presented here are 13 T cell receptor beta chains from one specimen sequenced in a study of prognosis after radiotherapy for stage I lung cancer. Genomic DNA provided the template from which TCR beta CDR3 was amplified by two-round multiplex PCR. Initially, in first-round PCR, primers specific to each TRBV and TRBJ gene were used. Each CDR3 protein gets one entry after TCRdb re-called the multiplex PCR reads with MiXCR. The table lists over 11,000 distinct CDR3 sequences, about 60% of them singletons, with roughly 25% in the top ten. The sample consisted of PBMCs, taken before or after stereotactic body radiation therapy (not recorded which). All receptors come from a donor of 50 years or more with non-small cell lung cancer.

The sample holds many counts of this clonotype. The chain couples TRBV5-5 to TRBJ2-5; 10 positions match TRBD2. This CDR3 has 16 residues. J lost 5 bases, V lost 4 bases, and 11 bases had no gene match. Germline CDR1 is SGHKS and CDR2 is YYEKEE (reference sequence). CDR3 sequence (DNA): TGTGCCAGCAGCGGAACTTTAGCGGGAGGCCTGGAGACCCAGTACTTC. It yields the protein CASSGTLAGGLETQYF.

This chain links TRBV30 with TRBJ1-3; TRBD1 matches at 7 bases. The CDR3 extends over 15 amino acids. The germline V gene has CDR1 GTSNPN and CDR2 SVGIG (reference sequence). V trimming: 3 bases; J trimming: 0 bases; junction bases outside the gene matches: 5. CDR3 protein: CAWSTGASSGNTIYF. CDR3 sequence (DNA): TGTGCCTGGAGCACAGGGGCAAGCTCTGGAAACACCATATATTTT. Together with reference TRBV30 and TRBJ1-3, the CDR3 gives the full variable domain: SQTIHQWPATLVQPVGSPLSLECTVEGTSNPNLYWYRQAAGRGLQLLFYSVGIGQISSEVPQNLSASRPQDRQFILSSKKLLLSDSGFYLCAWSTGASSGNTIYFGEGSWLTVV.

V usage is TRBV4-1 and J usage is TRBJ1-6; D is ambiguous. Germline V gene data show CDR1 as MGHRA and CDR2 as YSYEKL. V was trimmed by 5 bases and J by 15 bases, leaving 14 bases between them. The CDR3 is 12 residues long. In nucleotides, the CDR3 is TGCGCCAGCAGCTTGGGCCTGGATGTCCTCCACTTT. This codes for CASSLGLDVLHF.

Many counts were recorded for this clonotype. J is TRBJ2-5 and V is TRBV6-9, with TRBD1 matching 9 bases. The CDR3 runs to 16 residues. The J segment lost 2 bases and the V segment lost 3 bases, leaving 7 bases of the junction unmatched. Germline CDR1 reads MNHGY; CDR2 reads SVAAGI. In DNA, the CDR3 is TGTGCCAGCAGTTACCCCTCCGGACAGGGGCAAGAGACCCAGTACTTC. Its translation: CASSYPSGQGQETQYF.

In this sample, this clonotype turned up many times. This sequence joins TRBV5-5 and TRBJ2-3, with 16 bases matching TRBD2. From germline, CDR1 is SGHKS and CDR2 YYEKEE (reference sequence). The V segment lost 1 base and the J segment 5 bases; nucleotides outside the gene matches: 13. The CDR3 loop spans 20 amino acids. CDR3 nucleotides: TGTGCCAGCAGCTTGTGGGCCGGGACTAGCGGGAGGGCCGGTAGAGATACGCAGTATTTT. It encodes CASSLWAGTSGRAGRDTQYF.

This clonotype came up once. The rearrangement uses TRBV7-2 and TRBJ2-7; D call uncertain. In germline, CDR1 is SGHTA, CDR2 FQGNSA. The CDR3 consists of 16 residues. The germline V and J ends were trimmed by 0 bases and 1 base, with 13 bases remaining between them. The DNA for the CDR3 is TGTGCCAGCAGCTTAGCCAATGTTCCGAGATCCTACGAGCAGTACTTC. As protein: CASSLANVPRSYEQYF. Full variable domain (missing parts from reference TRBV7-2 and TRBJ2-7): GAGVSQSPSNKVTEKGKDVELRCDPISGHTALYWYRQSLGQGLEFLIYFQGNSAPDKSGLPSDRFSAERTGGSVSTLTIQRTQQEDSAVYLCASSLANVPRSYEQYFGPGTRLTVT.

This sequence joins TRBV11-3 and TRBJ2-7; unclear D gene. This CDR3 comprises 13 residues. The V and J ends lost 0 bases and 5 bases respectively, with 8 bases between them. Germline-derived CDR1 and CDR2 are SGHNT and YENEEA. The CDR3 region is CASSLDLYDEQYF. The CDR3, as DNA: TGTGCCAGCAGCTTAGATCTTTATGACGAGCAGTACTTC.

V is TRBV2 and J is TRBJ2-7; the D is unclear. CDR3 length: 11 amino acids. V was cut by 5 bases and J by 7 bases, with 9 bases left in between. The germline CDR1 and CDR2 sequences are SNHLY and FYNNEI. Written as DNA, the CDR3 is TGTGCCAGCAGTTACGGTACAGAGCAGTACTTC. This sequence encodes CASSYGTEQYF.

This chain uses TRBV10-3 with TRBJ1-6; D may be TRBD1 (5 bases). Germline CDR1 is ENHRY and CDR2 is SYGVKD. This CDR3 spans 15 amino acids. With 3 bases removed from V and 9 bases from J, the gap between germline ends came to 15 bases. The DNA for the CDR3 is TGTGCCATCAGTGATTCGCCCGGGGGGTGTTCACCCCTCCACTTT. The encoded protein is CAISDSPGGCSPLHF.

The rearrangement links TRBV20-1 to TRBJ2-7; tentative D call: TRBD2 (6 bases). This CDR3 is built from 11 residues. Per the germline V gene, CDR1 is DFQATT and CDR2 is SNEGSKA (reference sequence). The V end was cut by 3 bases, the J end by 10 bases, with 13 bases between. CDR3 in amino acids: CSARVGGDQYF. CDR3 coding DNA: TGCAGTGCTAGGGTGGGAGGCGATCAGTACTTC.

This CDR3 is CASSEGQGREKLFF. The CDR3 DNA sequence: TGTGCCAGCAGTGAGGGGCAGGGTCGAGAAAAACTGTTTTTT. The chain is built from TRBV6-4 and TRBJ1-4; tentative D call: TRBD1 (5 bases). The CDR3 runs to 14 residues. Trimming took 3 bases from V and 8 from J, leaving 13 bases between them. Germline V gives CDR1 MRHNA, CDR2 SNTAGT.

This clonotype was seen at least ten times. V and J are TRBV2 and TRBJ2-3; D gene uncertain. Germline CDR1 reads SNHLY; CDR2 reads FYNNEI. V lost 6 bases and J 7 bases, leaving 14 bases between the germline ends. The CDR3 length is 13 residues. CDR3 sequence reads: CASSLGGVNTQYF. The CDR3 region has the DNA TGTGCCAGCAGCCTAGGTGGGGTAAATACGCAGTATTTT.

The table lists this clonotype with many counts. The V gene is TRBV2, the J gene TRBJ1-3; D gene uncertain. Germline loops: CDR1 SNHLY, CDR2 FYNNEI. Trimming stripped 5 bases from V and 4 bases from J, with 9 bases between. CDR3 size: 13 residues. For the CDR3, the DNA is TGTGCCAGCAGTCCAACCTCCGGAAACACCATATATTTT. Translating it yields CASSPTSGNTIYF.